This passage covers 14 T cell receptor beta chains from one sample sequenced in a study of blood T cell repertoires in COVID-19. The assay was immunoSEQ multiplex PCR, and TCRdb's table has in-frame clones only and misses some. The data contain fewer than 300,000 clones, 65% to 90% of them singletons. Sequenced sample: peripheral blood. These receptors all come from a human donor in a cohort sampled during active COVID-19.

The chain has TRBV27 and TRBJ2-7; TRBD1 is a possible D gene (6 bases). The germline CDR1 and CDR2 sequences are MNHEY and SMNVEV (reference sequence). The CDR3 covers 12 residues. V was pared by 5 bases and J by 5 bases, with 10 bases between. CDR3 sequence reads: CASSPDSDEQYF. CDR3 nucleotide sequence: TGTGCCAGCAGTCCGGACAGTGACGAGCAGTACTTC.

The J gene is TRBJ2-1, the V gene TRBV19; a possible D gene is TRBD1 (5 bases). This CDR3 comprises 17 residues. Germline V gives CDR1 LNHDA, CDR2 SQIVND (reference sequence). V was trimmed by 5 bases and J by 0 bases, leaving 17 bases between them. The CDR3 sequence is CASSGATLRSSYNEQFF. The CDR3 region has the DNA TGTGCCAGTAGTGGGGCTACCTTGAGGAGCTCCTACAATGAGCAGTTCTTC.

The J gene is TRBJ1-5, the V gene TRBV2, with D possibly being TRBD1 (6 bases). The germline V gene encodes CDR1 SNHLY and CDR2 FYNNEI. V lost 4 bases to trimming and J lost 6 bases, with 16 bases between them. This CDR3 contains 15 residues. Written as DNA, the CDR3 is TGTGCCAGCAGTGGCCAGCTAGGGGGGGGTCAGCCCCAGCATTTT. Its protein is CASSGQLGGGQPQHF.

For the CDR3, the DNA is TGTGCCAGCTCACCGAGGGACTACGAGCAGTACTTC. This translates into CASSPRDYEQYF. V is TRBV18 and J is TRBJ2-7; D might be TRBD2 (5 bases). In germline, CDR1 is KGHSH, CDR2 LQKENI. Trimming pared 3 bases from V and 3 bases from J, leaving 6 bases between. This CDR3 is built from 12 residues.

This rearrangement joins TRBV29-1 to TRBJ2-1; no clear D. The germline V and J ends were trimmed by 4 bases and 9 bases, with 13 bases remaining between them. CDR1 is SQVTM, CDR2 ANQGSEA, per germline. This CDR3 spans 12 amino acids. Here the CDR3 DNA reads TGCAGCGTTGCACCACTCGTCGGTGAGCAGTTCTTC. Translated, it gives CSVAPLVGEQFF.

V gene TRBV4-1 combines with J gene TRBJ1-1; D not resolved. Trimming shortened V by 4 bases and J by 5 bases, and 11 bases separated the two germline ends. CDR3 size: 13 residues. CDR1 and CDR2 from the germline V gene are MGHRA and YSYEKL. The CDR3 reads CASSPGFWTEAFF. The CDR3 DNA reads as TGCGCCAGCAGCCCGGGGTTTTGGACTGAAGCTTTCTTT.

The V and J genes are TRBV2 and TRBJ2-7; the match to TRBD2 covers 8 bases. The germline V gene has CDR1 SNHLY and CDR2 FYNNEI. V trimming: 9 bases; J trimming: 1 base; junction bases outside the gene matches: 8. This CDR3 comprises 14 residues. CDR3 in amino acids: CASGTGTSSYEQYF. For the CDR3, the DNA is TGTGCCAGTGGGACCGGGACTAGTTCCTACGAGCAGTACTTC.

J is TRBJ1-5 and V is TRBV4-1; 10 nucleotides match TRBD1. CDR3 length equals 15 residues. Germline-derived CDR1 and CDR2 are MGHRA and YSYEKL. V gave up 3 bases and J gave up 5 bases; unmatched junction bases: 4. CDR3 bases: TGCGCCAGCAGCCATTGGGGGACAGGGGATCAGCCCCAGCATTTT. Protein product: CASSHWGTGDQPQHF.

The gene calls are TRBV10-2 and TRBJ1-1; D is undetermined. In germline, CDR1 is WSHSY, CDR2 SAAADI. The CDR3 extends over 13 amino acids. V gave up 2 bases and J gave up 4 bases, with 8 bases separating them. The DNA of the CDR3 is TGCGCCAGCAGTGAGAACCAGGCCACTGAAGCTTTCTTT. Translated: CASSENQATEAFF.

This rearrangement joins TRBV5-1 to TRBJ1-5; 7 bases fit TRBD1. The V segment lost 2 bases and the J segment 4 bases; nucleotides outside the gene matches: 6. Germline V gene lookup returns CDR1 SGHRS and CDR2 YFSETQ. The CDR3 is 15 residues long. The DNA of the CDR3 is TGCGCCAGCAGCTTATCCGGGACAGCTAATCAGCCCCAGCATTTT. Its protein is CASSLSGTANQPQHF.

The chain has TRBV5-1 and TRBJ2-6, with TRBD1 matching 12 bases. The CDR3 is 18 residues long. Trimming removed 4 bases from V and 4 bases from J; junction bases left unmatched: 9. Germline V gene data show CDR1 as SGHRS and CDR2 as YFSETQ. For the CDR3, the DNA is TGCGCCAGCAGCCGTTGGGGACAGGGGGCGCAGGGGGCCAACGTCCTGACTTTC. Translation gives CASSRWGQGAQGANVLTF. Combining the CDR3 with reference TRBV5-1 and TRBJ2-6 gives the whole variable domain KAGVTQTPRYLIKTRGQQVTLSCSPISGHRSVSWYQQTPGQGLQFLFEYFSETQRNKGNFPGRFSGRQFSNSRSEMNVSTLELGDSALYLCASSRWGQGAQGANVLTFGAGSRLTVL.

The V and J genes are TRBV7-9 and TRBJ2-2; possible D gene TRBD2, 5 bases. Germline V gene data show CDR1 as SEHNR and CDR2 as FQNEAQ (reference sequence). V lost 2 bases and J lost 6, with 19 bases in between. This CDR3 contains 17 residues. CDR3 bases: TGTGCCAGCAGCTTATTTGACCTCCGGGATGTGGCCGGGGAGCTGTTTTTT. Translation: CASSLFDLRDVAGELFF.

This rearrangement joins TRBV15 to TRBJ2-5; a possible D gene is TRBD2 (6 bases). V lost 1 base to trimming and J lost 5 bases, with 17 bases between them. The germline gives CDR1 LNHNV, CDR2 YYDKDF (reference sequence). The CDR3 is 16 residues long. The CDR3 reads CATSRARGGPGETQYF. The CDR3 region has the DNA TGTGCCACCAGCAGAGCGAGGGGAGGACCTGGGGAGACCCAGTACTTC.

The CDR3 DNA sequence: TGTGCCAGCAGTTTGTACCGAGCAGATACGCAGTATTTT. Translation: CASSLYRADTQYF. The chain recombines TRBV12-3 or TRBV12-4 with TRBJ2-3; D is unresolved. The CDR3 totals 13 residues. V was trimmed by 3 bases and J by 4 bases, leaving 8 bases between them.